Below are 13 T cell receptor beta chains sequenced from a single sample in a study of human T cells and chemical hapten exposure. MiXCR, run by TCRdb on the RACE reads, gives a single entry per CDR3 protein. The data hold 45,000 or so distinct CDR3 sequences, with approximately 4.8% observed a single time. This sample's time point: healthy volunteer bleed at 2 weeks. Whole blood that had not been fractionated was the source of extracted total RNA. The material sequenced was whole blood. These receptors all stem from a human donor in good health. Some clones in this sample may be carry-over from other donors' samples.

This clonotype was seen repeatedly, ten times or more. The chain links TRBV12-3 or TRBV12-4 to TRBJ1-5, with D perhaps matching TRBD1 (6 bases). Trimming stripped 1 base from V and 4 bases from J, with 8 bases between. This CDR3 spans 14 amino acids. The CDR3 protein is CASSLGTANQPQHF. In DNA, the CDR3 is TGTGCCAGCAGTTTAGGGACAGCAAATCAGCCCCAGCATTTT.

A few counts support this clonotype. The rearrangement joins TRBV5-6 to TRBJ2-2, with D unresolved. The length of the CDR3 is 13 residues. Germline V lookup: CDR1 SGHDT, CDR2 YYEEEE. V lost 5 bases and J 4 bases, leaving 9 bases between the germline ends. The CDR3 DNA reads TGTGCCAGCAGGCAACAGTTCACCGGGGAGCTGTTTTTT. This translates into CASRQQFTGELFF.

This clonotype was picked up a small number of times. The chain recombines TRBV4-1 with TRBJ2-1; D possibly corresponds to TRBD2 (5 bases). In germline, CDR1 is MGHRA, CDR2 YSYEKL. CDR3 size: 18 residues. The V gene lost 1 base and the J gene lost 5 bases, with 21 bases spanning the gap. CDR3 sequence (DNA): TGCGCCAGCAGCCAAGGGGCTAGACGAGCGGAAAGGGACAATGAGCAGTTCTTC. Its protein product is CASSQGARRAERDNEQFF.

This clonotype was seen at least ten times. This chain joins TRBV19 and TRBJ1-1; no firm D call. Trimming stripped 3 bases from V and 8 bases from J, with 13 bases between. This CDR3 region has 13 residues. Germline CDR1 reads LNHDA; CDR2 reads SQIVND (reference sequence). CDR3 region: CASSIKWNGEAFF. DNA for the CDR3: TGTGCCAGTAGTATTAAATGGAACGGAGAAGCTTTCTTT.

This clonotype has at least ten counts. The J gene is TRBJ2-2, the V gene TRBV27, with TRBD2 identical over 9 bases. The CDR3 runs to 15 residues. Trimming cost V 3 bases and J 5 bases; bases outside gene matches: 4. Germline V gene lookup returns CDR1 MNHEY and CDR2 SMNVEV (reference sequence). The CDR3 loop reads CASSFLAGLTGELFF. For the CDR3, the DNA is TGTGCCAGCAGTTTTCTAGCGGGACTGACCGGGGAGCTGTTTTTT.

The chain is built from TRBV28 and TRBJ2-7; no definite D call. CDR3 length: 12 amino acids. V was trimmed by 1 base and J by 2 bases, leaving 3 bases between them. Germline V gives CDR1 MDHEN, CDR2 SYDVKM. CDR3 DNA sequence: TGTGCCAGCAGTTTATCTACCTACGAGCAGTACTTC. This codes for CASSLSTYEQYF.

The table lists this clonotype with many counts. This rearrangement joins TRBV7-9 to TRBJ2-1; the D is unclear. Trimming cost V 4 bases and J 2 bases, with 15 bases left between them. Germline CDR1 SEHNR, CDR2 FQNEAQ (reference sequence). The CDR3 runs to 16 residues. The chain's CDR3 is CASSSPLAAPYNEQFF. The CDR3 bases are TGTGCCAGCAGCTCACCTTTAGCCGCTCCCTACAATGAGCAGTTCTTC. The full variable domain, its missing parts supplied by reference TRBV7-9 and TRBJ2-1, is DTGVSQNPRHKITKRGQNVTFRCDPISEHNRLYWYRQTLGQGPEFLTYFQNEAQLEKSRLLSDRFSAERPKGSFSTLEIQRTEQGDSAMYLCASSSPLAAPYNEQFFGPGTRLTVL.

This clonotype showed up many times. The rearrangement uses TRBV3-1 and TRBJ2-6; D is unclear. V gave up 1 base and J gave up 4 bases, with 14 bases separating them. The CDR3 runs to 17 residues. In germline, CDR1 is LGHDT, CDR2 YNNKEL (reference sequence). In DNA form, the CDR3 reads TGTGCCAGCAGCCAAGTGGTCGGGCTTGGGGGGGCCAACGTCCTGACTTTC. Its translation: CASSQVVGLGGANVLTF.

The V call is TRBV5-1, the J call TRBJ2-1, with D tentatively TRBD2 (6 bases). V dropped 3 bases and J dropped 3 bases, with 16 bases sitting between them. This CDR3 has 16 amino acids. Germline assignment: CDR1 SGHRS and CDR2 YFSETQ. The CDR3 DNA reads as TGCGCCAGCAGCTCCACTAGCTCCTCTAGCTACAATGAGCAGTTCTTC. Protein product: CASSSTSSSSYNEQFF.

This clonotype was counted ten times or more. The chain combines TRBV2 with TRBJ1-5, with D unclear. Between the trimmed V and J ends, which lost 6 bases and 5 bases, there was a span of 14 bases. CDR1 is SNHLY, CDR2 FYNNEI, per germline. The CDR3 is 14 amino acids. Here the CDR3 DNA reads TGTGCCAGCAGGGGAAATAGCGTGTATCAGCCCCAGCATTTT. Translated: CASRGNSVYQPQHF.

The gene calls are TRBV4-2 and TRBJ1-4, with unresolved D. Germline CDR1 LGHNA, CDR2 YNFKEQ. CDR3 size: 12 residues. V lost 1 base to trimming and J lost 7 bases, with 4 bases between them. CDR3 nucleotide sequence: TGTGCCAGCAGCCAAGGGCCTGAAAAACTGTTTTTT. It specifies CASSQGPEKLFF.

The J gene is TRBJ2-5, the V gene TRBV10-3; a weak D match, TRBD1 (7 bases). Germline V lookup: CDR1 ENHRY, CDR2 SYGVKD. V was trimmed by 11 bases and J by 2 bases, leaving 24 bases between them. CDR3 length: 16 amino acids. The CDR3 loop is CASRSPRQGGQETQYF. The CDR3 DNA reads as TGTGCCTCACGATCCCCCCGACAGGGAGGACAAGAGACCCAGTACTTC.

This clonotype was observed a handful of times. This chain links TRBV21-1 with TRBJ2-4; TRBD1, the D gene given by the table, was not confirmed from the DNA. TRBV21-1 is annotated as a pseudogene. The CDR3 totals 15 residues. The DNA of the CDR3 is TGTGCCAGCAGCATAGGCGGGGGAGCCAAAAACATTCAGTACTTC. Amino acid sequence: CASSIGGGAKNIQYF.